This T cell receptor (beta chain) was observed in a study of blood T cells in healthy people across ages. Whole-study findings and limits: With naive T cell percentage, TCR beta diversity showed a strong correlation.

Notes on this clonotype: Its target is not known.

Primed by a sample-barcoded 5' primer and a J-beta primer mix, a second PCR proceeded for 7 to 11 cycles. TCRdb ran MiXCR on the 5' RACE reads and lists one entry per CDR3 protein. The sample carries about 780,000 distinct CDR3 sequences, about 62% recorded once. Germline loops: CDR1 MNHEY, CDR2 SVGAGI. The CDR3 extends over 14 amino acids. Trimming left V 6 bases short and J 7 bases short, with 15 bases between. Per-sample PBMC isolation yielded at least 6 million cells. Sequencing input: blood. This receptor was obtained from a young man in good health. V and J are TRBV6-5 and TRBJ1-4; a possible D gene is TRBD1 (6 bases). CDR3 bases: TGTGCCAGCAGCAACCGGGGGGCTGGTGAAAAACTGTTTTTT. Encoded protein: CASSNRGAGEKLFF.